The clone carrying this T cell receptor (beta chain) was detected only a few times. This entry belongs to a study of blood T cell repertoires in COVID-19. The V end lost 1 base, the J end lost 5 bases, and 20 bases lay between the germline ends. CDR1 and CDR2 (germline): SGHVS, FNYEAQ. This CDR3 has 17 residues. Some clones are missing from TCRdb's copy, which holds only in-frame ones; the method was immunoSEQ multiplex PCR. The data show roughly 290,000 clones, 75% to 90% seen once. Specimen: peripheral blood. The clonotype comes from a woman between 55 and 75 years old with acute or convalescent COVID-19. The V gene is TRBV7-6, the J gene TRBJ2-5; no clear D. The CDR3 DNA follows: TGTGCCAGCAGCTTAGTATCCCCTTTTTCCAGCGCGGAGACCCAGTACTTC. Its translation is CASSLVSPFSSAETQYF.